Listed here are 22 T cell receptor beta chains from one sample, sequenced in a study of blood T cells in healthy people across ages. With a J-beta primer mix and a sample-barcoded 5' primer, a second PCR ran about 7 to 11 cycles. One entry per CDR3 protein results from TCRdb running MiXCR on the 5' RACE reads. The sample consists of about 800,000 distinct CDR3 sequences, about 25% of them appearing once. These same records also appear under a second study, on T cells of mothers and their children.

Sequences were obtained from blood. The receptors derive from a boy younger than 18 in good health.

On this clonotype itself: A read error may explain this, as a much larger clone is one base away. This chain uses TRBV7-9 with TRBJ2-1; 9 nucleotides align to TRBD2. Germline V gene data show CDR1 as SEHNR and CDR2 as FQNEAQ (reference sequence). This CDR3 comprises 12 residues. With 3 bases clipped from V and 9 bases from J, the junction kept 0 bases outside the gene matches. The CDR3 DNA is TGTGCCAGCAGCTTTAGCGGGAGTGAGCAGTTCTTC. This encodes CASSFSGSEQFF. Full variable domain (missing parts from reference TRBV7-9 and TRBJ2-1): DTGVSQNPRHKITKRGQNVTFRCDPISEHNRLYWYRQTLGQGPEFLTYFQNEAQLEKSRLLSDRFSAERPKGSFSTLEIQRTEQGDSAMYLCASSFSGSEQFFGPGTRLTVL.

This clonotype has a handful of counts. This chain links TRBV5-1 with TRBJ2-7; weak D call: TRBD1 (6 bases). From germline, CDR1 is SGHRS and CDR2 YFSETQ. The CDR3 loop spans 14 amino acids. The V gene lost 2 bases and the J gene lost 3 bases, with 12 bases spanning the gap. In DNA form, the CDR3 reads TGCGCCAGCAGCTTCGGGGACATGGGCTACGAGCAGTACTTC. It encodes CASSFGDMGYEQYF.

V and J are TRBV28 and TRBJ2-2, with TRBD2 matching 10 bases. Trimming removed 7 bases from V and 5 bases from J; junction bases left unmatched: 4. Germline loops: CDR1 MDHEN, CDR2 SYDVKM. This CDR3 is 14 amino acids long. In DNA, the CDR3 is TGTGCCAGCAAAAGCGGGAGGGGTACCGGGGAGCTGTTTTTT. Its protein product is CASKSGRGTGELFF.

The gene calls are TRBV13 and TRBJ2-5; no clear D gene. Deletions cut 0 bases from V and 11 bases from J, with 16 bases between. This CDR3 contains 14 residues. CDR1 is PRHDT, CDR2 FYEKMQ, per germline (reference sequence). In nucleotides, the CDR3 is TGTGCCAGCAGCTTAGGGGCGGCCCCTCTCGGGCAGTACTTC. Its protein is CASSLGAAPLGQYF.

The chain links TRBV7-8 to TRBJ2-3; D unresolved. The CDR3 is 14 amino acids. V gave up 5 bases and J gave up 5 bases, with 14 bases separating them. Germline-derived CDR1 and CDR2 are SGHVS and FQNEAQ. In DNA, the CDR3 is TGTGCCAGCAGCCCCCGTAGCCTCGGAGATACGCAGTATTTT. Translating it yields CASSPRSLGDTQYF.

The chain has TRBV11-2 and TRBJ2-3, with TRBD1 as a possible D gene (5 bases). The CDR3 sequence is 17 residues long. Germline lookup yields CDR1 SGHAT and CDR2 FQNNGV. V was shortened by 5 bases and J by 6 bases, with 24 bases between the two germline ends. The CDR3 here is CASSLHPKGNLLDTQYF. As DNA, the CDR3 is TGTGCCAGCAGCCTACATCCTAAGGGGAATCTGTTGGATACGCAGTATTTT.

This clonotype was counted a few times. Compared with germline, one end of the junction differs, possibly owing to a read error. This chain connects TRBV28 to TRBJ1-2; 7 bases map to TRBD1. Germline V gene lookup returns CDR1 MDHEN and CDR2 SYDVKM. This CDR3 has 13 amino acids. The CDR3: CAGGGTGWYGYTF. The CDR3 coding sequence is TGTGCCGGAGGGGGCACAGGATGGTATGGTTACACCTTC.

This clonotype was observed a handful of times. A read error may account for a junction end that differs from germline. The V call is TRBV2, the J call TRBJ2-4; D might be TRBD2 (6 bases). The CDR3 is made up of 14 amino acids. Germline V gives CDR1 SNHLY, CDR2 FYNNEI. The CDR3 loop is CASSLLGGQNVQYF. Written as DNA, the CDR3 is TGTGCCAGCAGTCTACTGGGAGGCCAAAACGTTCAGTACTTC. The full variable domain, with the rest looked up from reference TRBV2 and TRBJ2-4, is EPEVTQTPSHQVTQMGQEVILRCVPISNHLYFYWYRQILGQKVEFLVSFYNNEISEKSEIFDDQFSVERPDGSNFTLKIRSTKLEDSAMYFCASSLLGGQNVQYFGAGTRLSVL.

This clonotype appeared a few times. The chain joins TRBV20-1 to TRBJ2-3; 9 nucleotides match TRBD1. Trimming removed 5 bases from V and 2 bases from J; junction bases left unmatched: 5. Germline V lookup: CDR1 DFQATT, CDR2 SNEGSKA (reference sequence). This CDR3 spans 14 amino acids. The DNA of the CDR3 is TGCAGTGCTCGCGACAGGGGGAACACAGATACGCAGTATTTT. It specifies CSARDRGNTDTQYF.

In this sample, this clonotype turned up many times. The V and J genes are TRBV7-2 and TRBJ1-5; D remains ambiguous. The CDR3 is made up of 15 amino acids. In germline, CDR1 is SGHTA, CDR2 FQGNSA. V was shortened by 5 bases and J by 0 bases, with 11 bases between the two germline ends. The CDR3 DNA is TGTGCCAGCAGCCCCCGATCCACTAGCAATCAGCCCCAGCATTTT. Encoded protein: CASSPRSTSNQPQHF.

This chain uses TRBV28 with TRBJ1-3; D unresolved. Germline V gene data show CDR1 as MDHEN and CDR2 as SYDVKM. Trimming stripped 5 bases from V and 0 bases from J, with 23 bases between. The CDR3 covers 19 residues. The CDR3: CASSERMKKVDDSGNTIYF. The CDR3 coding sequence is TGTGCCAGCAGTGAACGTATGAAAAAGGTGGATGACTCTGGAAACACCATATATTTT.

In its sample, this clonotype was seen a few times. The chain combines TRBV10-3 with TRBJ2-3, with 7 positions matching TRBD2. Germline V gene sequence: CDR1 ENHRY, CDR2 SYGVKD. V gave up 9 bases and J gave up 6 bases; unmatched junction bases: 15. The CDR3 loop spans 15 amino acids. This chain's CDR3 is CAIGSASGVVDTQYF. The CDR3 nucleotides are TGTGCCATTGGGTCAGCTAGCGGTGTTGTGGATACGCAGTATTTT.

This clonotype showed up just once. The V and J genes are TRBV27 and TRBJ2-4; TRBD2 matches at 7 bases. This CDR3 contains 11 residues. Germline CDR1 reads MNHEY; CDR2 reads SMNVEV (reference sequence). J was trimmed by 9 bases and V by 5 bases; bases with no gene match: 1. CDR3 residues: CASSGGGIQYF. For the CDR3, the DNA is TGTGCCAGCAGTGGCGGGGGCATTCAGTACTTC.

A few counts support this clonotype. The CDR3 loop is CATSLRTILQETQYF. Here the CDR3 DNA reads TGTGCCACCAGTCTCCGGACGATCCTCCAAGAGACCCAGTACTTC. J is TRBJ2-5 and V is TRBV15; D not resolved. Per germline, CDR1 LNHNV and CDR2 YYDKDF (reference sequence). Between the trimmed V and J ends, which lost 6 bases and 1 base, there was a span of 15 bases. The CDR3 has 15 amino acids.

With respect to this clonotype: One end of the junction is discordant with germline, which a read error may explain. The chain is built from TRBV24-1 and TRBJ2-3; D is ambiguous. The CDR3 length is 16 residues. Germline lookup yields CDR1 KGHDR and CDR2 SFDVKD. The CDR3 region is CATSDFTTITTDTQYF. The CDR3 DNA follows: TGTGCAACCAGTGATTTCACTACCATCACCACAGATACGCAGTATTTT.

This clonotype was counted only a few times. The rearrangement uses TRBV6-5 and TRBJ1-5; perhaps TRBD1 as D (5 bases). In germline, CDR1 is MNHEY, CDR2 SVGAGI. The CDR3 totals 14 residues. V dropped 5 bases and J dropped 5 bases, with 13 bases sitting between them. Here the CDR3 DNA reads TGTGCCAGCAGTCCCCAGGGAACTGATCAGCCCCAGCATTTT. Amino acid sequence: CASSPQGTDQPQHF.

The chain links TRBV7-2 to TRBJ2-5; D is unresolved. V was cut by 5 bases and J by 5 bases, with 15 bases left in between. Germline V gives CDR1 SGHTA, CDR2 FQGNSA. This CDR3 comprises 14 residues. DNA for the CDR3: TGTGCCAGCAGCACAACACCGGTGGCGGAGACCCAGTACTTC. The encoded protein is CASSTTPVAETQYF.

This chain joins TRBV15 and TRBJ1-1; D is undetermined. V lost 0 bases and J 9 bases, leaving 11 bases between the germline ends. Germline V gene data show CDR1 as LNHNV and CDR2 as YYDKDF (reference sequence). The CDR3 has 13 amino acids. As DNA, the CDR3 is TGTGCCACCAGCAGAGATATCGGGGAGAAAGCTTTCTTT. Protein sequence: CATSRDIGEKAFF.

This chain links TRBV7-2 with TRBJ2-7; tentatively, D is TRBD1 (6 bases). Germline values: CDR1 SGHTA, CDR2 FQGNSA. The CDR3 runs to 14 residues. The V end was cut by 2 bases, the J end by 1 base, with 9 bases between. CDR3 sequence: CASSLNTGSYEQYF. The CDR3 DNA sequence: TGTGCCAGCAGCTTAAACACAGGGTCCTACGAGCAGTACTTC.

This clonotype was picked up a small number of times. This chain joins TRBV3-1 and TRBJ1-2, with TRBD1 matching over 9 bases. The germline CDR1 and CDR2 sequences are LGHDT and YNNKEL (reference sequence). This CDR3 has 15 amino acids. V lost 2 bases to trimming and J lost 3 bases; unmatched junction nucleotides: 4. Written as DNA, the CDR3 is TGTGCCAGCAGCCAACTCGGACAGGGGTACTATGGCTACACCTTC. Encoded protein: CASSQLGQGYYGYTF. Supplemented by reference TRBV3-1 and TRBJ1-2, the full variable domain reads DTAVSQTPKYLVTQMGNDKSIKCEQNLGHDTMYWYKQDSKKFLKIMFSYNNKELIINETVPNRFSPKSPDKAHLNLHINSLELGDSAVYFCASSQLGQGYYGYTFGSGTRLTVV.

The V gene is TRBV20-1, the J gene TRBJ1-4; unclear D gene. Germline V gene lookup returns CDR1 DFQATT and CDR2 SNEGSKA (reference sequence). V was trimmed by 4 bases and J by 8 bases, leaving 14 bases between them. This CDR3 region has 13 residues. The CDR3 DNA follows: TGCAGTGCTAAGAACCGGTGGGAGGAAAAACTGTTTTTT. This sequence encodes CSAKNRWEEKLFF.

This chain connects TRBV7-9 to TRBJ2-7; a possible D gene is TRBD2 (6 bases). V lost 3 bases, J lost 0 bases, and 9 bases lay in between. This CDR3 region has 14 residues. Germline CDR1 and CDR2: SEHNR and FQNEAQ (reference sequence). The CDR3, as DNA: TGTGCCAGCAGCTTGGAGGGGCACTCCTACGAGCAGTACTTC. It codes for CASSLEGHSYEQYF.